This T cell receptor (beta chain) originates from a study of blood T cell repertoires in COVID-19. The overall study: Collection of acute and convalescent COVID-19 samples took place in the United States, Italy and Spain. The cDNA or gDNA used as material had been derived from T cells, B-cell-depleted T cells, or PBMCs.

As handled by the study authors: Estimates of nucleated cell counts were drawn from the amplification of reference gene primers. Sequencing was performed with immunoSEQ multiplex PCR; in TCRdb, only in-frame clones are kept and a portion is missing. That table is the source of V, J and clone size, and D and trimming were worked out from the DNA. The sample shows some 160,000 clones, 87% of them seen only once. The TCR comes from a woman in her 70s with COVID-19, enrolled during active disease. The source material was peripheral blood.

Here the CDR3 DNA reads TGCGCCAGCAGCTCGACACCTGGAAACACCATATATTTT. Translation: CASSSTPGNTIYF. The genes are TRBV5-1 and TRBJ1-3; D is uncertain. CDR3 length: 13 residues. Germline V CDR1 and CDR2: SGHRS, YFSETQ. V was trimmed by 3 bases and J by 2 bases, leaving 6 bases between them.